The source of this T cell receptor (beta chain) is a study of OX40 agonist ivuxolimab in advanced cancers. Data came from immunoSEQ multiplex PCR; TCRdb stores just in-frame clones and leaves some out. The table shows around 37,000 clones, with 75% to 85% occurring only once. In this sample, this clone turned up once. This CDR3 contains 15 residues. Per the germline V gene, CDR1 is MDHEN and CDR2 is SYDVKM. V was clipped by 5 bases and J by 7 bases; unmatched bases: 8. The chain carries TRBV28 and TRBJ1-2, with 12 bases lining up with TRBD1. This TCR was sampled from an adult with an advanced solid tumor such as melanoma, head and neck, liver or kidney cancer. The sequenced sample was CD4+ or CD8+ T cells sorted from blood, obtained in a trial of the OX40 agonist ivuxolimab. CDR3 loop: CASSHGTGGAFGYTF. The DNA for the CDR3 is TGTGCCAGCAGTCATGGGACAGGGGGCGCTTTTGGCTACACCTTC.